This paragraph covers one T cell receptor (beta chain) sequence. The CDR3 extends over 14 amino acids. Germline-derived CDR1 and CDR2 are LNHDA and SQIVND (reference sequence). V was trimmed by 4 bases and J by 5 bases, leaving 12 bases between them. The sample originates from a study of Graves' ophthalmopathy and Graves' hyperthyroidism. Exclusion criteria comprised other autoimmune diseases, uncontrolled infections, pregnancy or lactation in patients. From RNA, the CDR3 regions of TCR beta chains were amplified and sequenced. HTBI-primed first-round RT-PCR preceded second-round multiplex PCR. TCRdb analysed the multiplex PCR reads with MiXCR anew, one entry per CDR3 protein. The data contain 200,000 to 300,000 distinct CDR3 sequences, around 42% of them singletons.

The receptor's source is an adult man with Graves' ophthalmopathy. The sequenced sample consisted of peripheral blood. This chain uses TRBV19 with TRBJ1-5; D perhaps matches TRBD1 (6 bases). CDR3 sequence reads: CASSKGGDYQPQHF. The CDR3 nucleotides are TGTGCCAGTAGTAAGGGGGGCGACTATCAGCCCCAGCATTTT.